The T cell receptor (beta chain) under discussion was sequenced for a study of blood T cell repertoires in COVID-19. Study details: PBMCs, B-cell-depleted T cells, or T cells were the source of the cDNA or gDNA that made up the material.

Assay: immunoSEQ multiplex PCR; the TCRdb copy retains only in-frame clones and omits some. Of more than 150,000 clones listed, around 84% were seen once; the top ten hold roughly 14%. The CDR3 is 14 amino acids. Trimming removed 3 bases from V and 6 bases from J, with 14 bases in between. The germline V gene encodes CDR1 MDHEN and CDR2 SYDVKM. The J gene is TRBJ1-1, the V gene TRBV28, with a possible D match to TRBD1 (6 bases). The specimen was peripheral blood. The source of this sequence is a man aged 25 to 40 with active or convalescent COVID-19. The CDR3 nucleotides read TGTGCCAGCAGTTTGGGCGGACAGTCGGCTGAAGCTTTCTTT. Its protein product is CASSLGGQSAEAFF.